The 29 T cell receptor beta chains below come from one sample, sequenced in a study of T cells in narcolepsy. Sequencing was performed with immunoSEQ multiplex PCR; in TCRdb, only in-frame clones are kept and a portion is missing. The sample shows tens of thousands of clones, about 80% of them seen only once. Sequencing was carried out using CD45RA- memory CD4+ T cells from PBMCs. The receptors come from a human donor with narcolepsy.

This clone was observed once. V usage is TRBV19 and J usage is TRBJ1-2; TRBD1 matches 9 bases. The germline CDR1 and CDR2 sequences are LNHDA and SQIVND (reference sequence). This CDR3 has 15 residues. V lost 5 bases and J lost 5; bases outside the gene matches: 9. The CDR3 nucleotides are TGTGCCAGTAGTCAACCGGGACAGGGCAATTATGGCTACACCTTC. It codes for CASSQPGQGNYGYTF.

The chain links TRBV29-1 to TRBJ1-4; D remains ambiguous. Looked up from germline, CDR1 is SQVTM and CDR2 is ANQGSEA. Trimming shortened V by 5 bases and J by 4 bases, and 11 bases separated the two germline ends. The CDR3 runs to 13 residues. For the CDR3, the DNA is TGCAGCGTTATTTGGGCCAATAATGAAAAACTGTTTTTT. Translated: CSVIWANNEKLFF.

This clone was recorded only once. The chain joins TRBV28 to TRBJ1-4, with D perhaps TRBD1 (5 bases). CDR3 length: 16 amino acids. The V gene's germline CDR1 is MDHEN and CDR2 SYDVKM. Trimming took off 4 bases at V and 7 bases at J, with 19 bases between the two ends. The DNA of the CDR3 is TGTGCCAGCAGTTCAGCCGGGGCAGCGGGGGGTGAAAAACTGTTTTTT. This codes for CASSSAGAAGGEKLFF. Together with reference TRBV28 and TRBJ1-4, the CDR3 gives the full variable domain: DVKVTQSSRYLVKRTGEKVFLECVQDMDHENMFWYRQDPGLGLRLIYFSYDVKMKEKGDIPEGYSVSREKKERFSLILESASTNQTSMYLCASSSAGAAGGEKLFFGSGTQLSVL.

The chain joins TRBV4-2 to TRBJ2-5, with 12 bases identical to TRBD2. The CDR3 totals 17 residues. Germline CDR1 and CDR2: LGHNA and YNFKEQ. V was clipped by 3 bases and J by 7 bases; unmatched bases: 12. The CDR3 loop is CASSQQTSGGGEGTQYF. The CDR3 nucleotides are TGTGCCAGCAGCCAGCAGACTAGCGGGGGCGGGGAAGGGACCCAGTACTTC.

The chain links TRBV2 to TRBJ2-7; TRBD2 is a possible D gene (6 bases). V gave up 4 bases and J gave up 6 bases, with 7 bases separating them. Germline V lookup: CDR1 SNHLY, CDR2 FYNNEI. The CDR3 sequence is 11 residues long. For the CDR3, the DNA is TGTGCCAGCAGTGTGGAGGGCGAGCAGTACTTC. Its translation is CASSVEGEQYF.

This clone was detected only once. V gene TRBV9 combines with J gene TRBJ2-3; TRBD2 aligns across 9 bases. The CDR3 is 16 residues long. The V and J ends lost 4 bases and 5 bases, in that order; junction bases with no gene match: 11. Germline assignment: CDR1 SGDLS and CDR2 YYNGEE. In DNA, the CDR3 is TGTGCCAGCAGCAATCGCGGGGGGGCCTTTCTAGATACGCAGTATTTT. This translates into CASSNRGGAFLDTQYF.

This chain links TRBV9 with TRBJ2-7; the match to TRBD2 covers 11 bases. J lost 2 bases, V lost 4 bases, and 8 bases had no gene match. Germline assignment: CDR1 SGDLS and CDR2 YYNGEE. This CDR3 region has 16 residues. In nucleotides, the CDR3 is TGTGCCAGCAGCCCATCCGGGACTAGCGGCACCTACGAGCAGTACTTC. Amino acids: CASSPSGTSGTYEQYF.

The rearrangement uses TRBV9 and TRBJ1-2; 10 bases match TRBD1. The CDR3 contains 16 residues. Germline V gene data show CDR1 as SGDLS and CDR2 as YYNGEE. J gave up 6 bases and V 4 bases, and 12 bases lay outside the gene matches. The CDR3 here is CASSPSGTGVSHGYTF. The CDR3 coding sequence is TGTGCCAGCAGCCCCTCCGGGACAGGGGTTAGCCATGGCTACACCTTC.

This rearrangement joins TRBV5-1 to TRBJ1-4, with TRBD1 as a possible D gene (6 bases). CDR3 size: 16 residues. Trimming pared 5 bases from V and 4 bases from J, leaving 18 bases between. CDR1 is SGHRS, CDR2 YFSETQ, per germline. The CDR3: CASSPGWGPGNEKLFF. The CDR3 nucleotides read TGCGCCAGCAGTCCAGGTTGGGGGCCCGGTAATGAAAAACTGTTTTTT.

The chain uses TRBV5-4 and TRBJ1-3, with 7 positions matching TRBD1. Per the germline V gene, CDR1 is SGHNT and CDR2 is YYREEE (reference sequence). The CDR3 is 14 amino acids. V shed 0 bases, J shed 5 bases, and the junction held 2 bases outside the gene matches. Here the CDR3 DNA reads TGTGCCAGCAGCTTGGAACAGGGGCGAAACACCATATATTTT. This encodes CASSLEQGRNTIYF.

As regards this clone: An end of the junction differs from the germline gene, which may be a read error. The genes are TRBV4-2 and TRBJ2-4; the match to TRBD2 covers 9 bases. Germline V gene lookup returns CDR1 LGHNA and CDR2 YNFKEQ. The CDR3 is 13 residues long. The CDR3 protein is CASSPETSGKADF. In nucleotides, the CDR3 is TGTGCCAGCAGCCCAGAGACTAGCGGTAAGGCGGACTTC.

The genes are TRBV5-1 and TRBJ2-1; D might be TRBD2 (6 bases). Germline loops: CDR1 SGHRS, CDR2 YFSETQ. V was trimmed by 7 bases and J by 6 bases, leaving 20 bases between them. The CDR3 sequence is 15 residues long. CDR3 protein: CASGVSAGGVNEQFF. The DNA of the CDR3 is TGCGCCAGCGGTGTAAGTGCAGGAGGGGTCAATGAGCAGTTCTTC.

V and J are TRBV6-6 and TRBJ2-1; weak D call: TRBD2 (6 bases). This CDR3 is 14 amino acids long. Germline lookup yields CDR1 MNHNY and CDR2 SVGAGI (reference sequence). The V end lost 0 bases, the J end lost 7 bases, and 10 bases lay between the germline ends. CDR3 nucleotide sequence: TGTGCCAGCAGTTACTCTCGGGGGAATAATGAGCAGTTCTTC. Encoded protein: CASSYSRGNNEQFF.

In its sample, this clone was seen a few times. This chain uses TRBV6-5 with TRBJ1-2; D perhaps matches TRBD1 (6 bases). V was trimmed by 4 bases and J by 5 bases, leaving 14 bases between them. CDR3 length equals 14 residues. CDR1 MNHEY and CDR2 SVGAGI come from the germline V gene. The CDR3 region has the DNA TGTGCCAGCAGTTTTTTACAGGGTCAATATGGCTACACCTTC. This sequence encodes CASSFLQGQYGYTF.

V and J are TRBV14 and TRBJ2-7; 7 nucleotides line up with TRBD2. The V and J ends lost 3 bases and 3 bases, in that order; junction bases with no gene match: 5. CDR3 size: 14 residues. Germline V gene data show CDR1 as SGHDN and CDR2 as FVKESK. CDR3: CASSQLAESYEQYF. The CDR3 coding sequence is TGTGCCAGCAGCCAGCTAGCGGAGAGCTACGAGCAGTACTTC.

The gene calls are TRBV7-2 and TRBJ1-4; 7 bases agree with TRBD1. The CDR3 length is 16 residues. With 4 bases clipped from V and 0 bases from J, the junction kept 5 bases outside the gene matches. The germline CDR1 and CDR2 sequences are SGHTA and FQGNSA. CDR3 nucleotide sequence: TGTGCCAGCAGCTCGGGACAGCAGACAACTAATGAAAAACTGTTTTTT. Translating gives CASSSGQQTTNEKLFF.

The chain joins TRBV27 to TRBJ2-5; D unclear. Germline CDR1 reads MNHEY; CDR2 reads SMNVEV (reference sequence). The ends were cut back, 5 bases at V and 5 bases at J, with 15 bases in the middle. CDR3 length: 14 amino acids. Here the CDR3 reads CASSPERPGETQYF. The DNA for the CDR3 is TGTGCCAGCAGTCCCGAACGCCCCGGGGAGACCCAGTACTTC.

In the case of this clone: This same CDR3 is encoded by further DNA sequences in the sample. The chain is built from TRBV7-2 and TRBJ2-7; D is possibly TRBD2 (6 bases). Trimming pared 2 bases from V and 6 bases from J, leaving 11 bases between. This CDR3 region has 13 residues. Germline V gene data show CDR1 as SGHTA and CDR2 as FQGNSA. CDR3 region: CASSLWQGGEQYF. The CDR3 DNA sequence: TGTGCCAGCAGCTTATGGCAGGGAGGCGAGCAGTACTTC.

The table lists this clone with a few counts. This chain links TRBV11-3 with TRBJ2-1, with TRBD1 identical over 9 bases. The CDR3 has 16 residues. The V and J ends lost 5 bases and 9 bases, in that order; junction bases with no gene match: 14. Germline loops: CDR1 SGHNT, CDR2 YENEEA. This CDR3 reads CASSHPRDRVPVEQFF. In nucleotides, the CDR3 is TGTGCCAGCAGCCACCCTCGGGACAGGGTTCCGGTTGAGCAGTTCTTC.

V and J are TRBV7-2 and TRBJ2-7; D is undetermined. CDR1 is SGHTA and CDR2 is FQGNSA in the germline V gene. Trimming stripped 0 bases from V and 3 bases from J, with 6 bases between. CDR3 length: 13 residues. The CDR3 here is CASSLAGRYEQYF. The CDR3 region has the DNA TGTGCCAGCAGCTTAGCAGGACGCTACGAGCAGTACTTC.

The gene calls are TRBV6-1 and TRBJ1-2, with D possibly TRBD1 on 5 matching bases. The V gene lost 4 bases and the J gene lost 3 bases, with 15 bases spanning the gap. Germline CDR1 is MNHNS and CDR2 is SASEGT. The length of the CDR3 is 15 residues. The CDR3 bases are TGTGCCAGCAGTGTGGGGCAGGGCCTTGACTATGGCTACACCTTC. Amino acids: CASSVGQGLDYGYTF.

This chain uses TRBV6-1 with TRBJ1-2; 8 bases are a match to TRBD1. The CDR3 totals 14 residues. The junction had 11 bases not matched to a gene; V was cut back by 6 bases and J by 8 bases. Germline V gene sequence: CDR1 MNHNS, CDR2 SASEGT. This CDR3 is CASRTTGAQGGYTF. As DNA, the CDR3 is TGTGCCAGCAGAACGACAGGGGCCCAAGGCGGCTACACCTTC.

The V call is TRBV4-2, the J call TRBJ2-2; 8 nucleotides agree with TRBD2. The CDR3 consists of 14 residues. CDR1 is LGHNA, CDR2 YNFKEQ, per germline. V dropped 0 bases and J dropped 9; count of bases not matched to a gene: 3. CDR3 residues: CASSQDAGGRELFF. The CDR3 DNA reads TGTGCCAGCAGCCAAGACGCGGGGGGCCGGGAGCTGTTTTTT.

Regarding this clone: This sample includes further DNA sequences coding for the same CDR3. V usage is TRBV4-1 and J usage is TRBJ1-1; D is possibly TRBD1 (6 bases). Between the trimmed V and J ends, which lost 1 base and 1 base, there was a span of 10 bases. Germline loops: CDR1 MGHRA, CDR2 YSYEKL. This CDR3 region has 15 residues. CDR3 residues: CASSQGAGENTEAFF. The DNA of the CDR3 is TGCGCCAGCAGCCAAGGAGCAGGGGAGAACACTGAAGCTTTCTTT.

The gene calls are TRBV10-3 and TRBJ1-1, with D uncertain. Germline V gene data show CDR1 as ENHRY and CDR2 as SYGVKD. CDR3 length: 12 residues. Trimming removed 3 bases from V and 4 bases from J, with 6 bases in between. The CDR3 protein is CAISDIGTEAFF. The CDR3 DNA is TGTGCCATCAGTGACATCGGCACTGAAGCTTTCTTT.

The gene calls are TRBV6-6 and TRBJ1-1; 7 bases are shared with TRBD1. This CDR3 contains 14 residues. The V gene's germline CDR1 is MNHNY and CDR2 SVGAGI (reference sequence). J was trimmed by 3 bases and V by 6 bases; bases with no gene match: 7. This chain's CDR3 is CASRYRGRDTEAFF. CDR3 sequence (DNA): TGTGCCAGCAGATACAGGGGCAGGGACACTGAAGCTTTCTTT.

The genes are TRBV7-2 and TRBJ2-5, with 10 bases fitting TRBD2. With V trimmed by 2 bases and J by 5 bases, 8 bases remained unmatched. Per germline, CDR1 SGHTA and CDR2 FQGNSA. The CDR3 has 16 residues. CDR3 in DNA: TGTGCCAGCAGCTTAAGCCTAGCGGGGGCGGAGGAGACCCAGTACTTC. Translated: CASSLSLAGAEETQYF.

This clone was picked up a small number of times. The CDR3 coding sequence is TGTGCCAGCAGACTAGCTAATACGCAGTATTTT. Translated: CASRLANTQYF. The chain employs TRBV2 and TRBJ2-3; maybe TRBD2 (6 bases). The V gene lost 6 bases and the J gene lost 7 bases, with 8 bases spanning the gap. This CDR3 has 11 residues. Germline loops: CDR1 SNHLY, CDR2 FYNNEI.

The rearrangement links TRBV5-1 to TRBJ2-5; 10 bases line up with TRBD2. V dropped 2 bases and J dropped 4; count of bases not matched to a gene: 2. The CDR3 is 14 residues long. Germline lookup yields CDR1 SGHRS and CDR2 YFSETQ. The CDR3 DNA is TGCGCCAGCAGCTTCGGGACTAGCGTAGAGACCCAGTACTTC. Encoded protein: CASSFGTSVETQYF. The full variable domain, its missing parts supplied by reference TRBV5-1 and TRBJ2-5, is KAGVTQTPRYLIKTRGQQVTLSCSPISGHRSVSWYQQTPGQGLQFLFEYFSETQRNKGNFPGRFSGRQFSNSRSEMNVSTLELGDSALYLCASSFGTSVETQYFGPGTRLLVL.